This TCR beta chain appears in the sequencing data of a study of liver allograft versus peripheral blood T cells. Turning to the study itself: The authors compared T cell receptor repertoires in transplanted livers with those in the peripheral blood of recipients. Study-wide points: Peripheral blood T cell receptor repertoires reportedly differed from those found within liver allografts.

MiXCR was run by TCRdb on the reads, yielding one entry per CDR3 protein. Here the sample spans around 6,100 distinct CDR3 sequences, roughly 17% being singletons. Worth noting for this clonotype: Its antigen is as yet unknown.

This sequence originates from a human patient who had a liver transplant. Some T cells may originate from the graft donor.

The CDR3 sequence is CATSRDSPHPGRVANEQFF. CDR3 sequence (DNA): TGTGCCACCAGCAGAGATTCGCCCCATCCCGGGAGGGTCGCGAATGAGCAGTTCTTC. The chain recombines TRBV15 with TRBJ2-1, with TRBD2 identical over 8 bases. This CDR3 has 19 residues. Trimming cost V 0 bases and J 7 bases; bases outside gene matches: 17. The germline gives CDR1 LNHNV, CDR2 YYDKDF (reference sequence).